The 17 T cell receptor beta chains listed next were all sequenced from one sample in a study of blood T cells in healthy people across ages. With a J-beta primer mix and a sample-barcoded 5' primer, a second PCR ran roughly 7 to 11 cycles. TCRdb re-derived calls from the 5' RACE reads in MiXCR, one entry per CDR3 protein. The sample has about 770,000 distinct CDR3 sequences, 40% to 50% seen once. Material: blood. The receptors shown here come from a man in his sixties in good health.

The sample holds a few counts of this clonotype. V usage is TRBV28 and J usage is TRBJ2-7, with 10 positions matching TRBD1. Germline assignment: CDR1 MDHEN and CDR2 SYDVKM. The CDR3 totals 15 residues. V shed 4 bases, J shed 7 bases, and the junction held 10 bases outside the gene matches. The CDR3 is CASSSWTDRGGEQYF. Written as DNA, the CDR3 is TGTGCCAGCAGTTCCTGGACGGACAGGGGGGGGGAGCAGTACTTC.

The gene calls are TRBV2 and TRBJ2-5; D is perhaps TRBD1 (6 bases). The CDR3 consists of 13 residues. V lost 5 bases and J 2 bases, leaving 9 bases between the germline ends. The germline V gene has CDR1 SNHLY and CDR2 FYNNEI. The CDR3 sequence is CASSTDRQETQYF. For the CDR3, the DNA is TGTGCCAGCAGTACCGACAGGCAAGAGACCCAGTACTTC.

V usage is TRBV5-5 and J usage is TRBJ2-3, with D perhaps TRBD1 or TRBD2 (5 bases each). Germline CDR1 SGHKS, CDR2 YYEKEE (reference sequence). V was cut by 4 bases and J by 2 bases, with 14 bases left in between. This CDR3 contains 15 residues. The CDR3 coding sequence is TGTGCCAGCAGCGTTGGGACCGTTAACACAGATACGCAGTATTTT. This gives the protein CASSVGTVNTDTQYF. Using reference TRBV5-5 and TRBJ2-3 for the parts outside the CDR3, the full variable domain is DAGVTQSPTHLIKTRGQQVTLRCSPISGHKSVSWYQQVLGQGPQFIFQYYEKEERGRGNFPDRFSARQFPNYSSELNVNALLLGDSALYLCASSVGTVNTDTQYFGPGTRLTVL.

In its sample, this clonotype was seen a few times. This chain uses TRBV6-6 with TRBJ1-2, with a possible D match to TRBD1 (5 bases). The V and J ends lost 6 bases and 2 bases respectively, with 19 bases between them. Germline V lookup: CDR1 MNHNY, CDR2 SVGAGI (reference sequence). CDR3 length equals 16 residues. The CDR3 region has the DNA TGTGCCAGCAGCCGCCTAGGGCAGGGAAGGAACTATGGCTACACCTTC. Translated, it gives CASSRLGQGRNYGYTF.

This chain joins TRBV6-1 and TRBJ2-3, with D hard to call. Trimming removed 7 bases at V and 5 bases at J, with 16 bases between. Germline V CDR1 and CDR2: MNHNS, SASEGT. This CDR3 has 14 residues. The CDR3 nucleotides are TGTGCCAGCACCTCATTTTTGGACCAAGATACGCAGTATTTT. As protein: CASTSFLDQDTQYF.

This clonotype came up many times. J is TRBJ2-5 and V is TRBV29-1, with 8 bases aligning to TRBD1. The CDR3 contains 13 residues. V trimming: 7 bases; J trimming: 1 base; junction bases outside the gene matches: 5. Per germline, CDR1 SQVTM and CDR2 ANQGSEA. CDR3 sequence: CSGGQGFQETQYF. As DNA, the CDR3 is TGCAGCGGCGGACAGGGTTTCCAAGAGACCCAGTACTTC.

Here the CDR3 DNA reads TGTGCCAGCAGTTTGGGGGTCCAAAGCTCCTACAATGAGCAGTTCTTC. Its translation: CASSLGVQSSYNEQFF. This chain links TRBV28 with TRBJ2-1, with D tentatively TRBD1 or TRBD2 (5 bases each). CDR3 length equals 16 residues. The germline V gene has CDR1 MDHEN and CDR2 SYDVKM. The V gene lost 3 bases and the J gene lost 0 bases, with 12 bases spanning the gap.

This clonotype was detected only a few times. The rearrangement links TRBV6-1 to TRBJ1-5; D call uncertain. The CDR3 sequence is 12 residues long. In germline, CDR1 is MNHNS, CDR2 SASEGT. Trimming removed 6 bases at V and 6 bases at J, with 9 bases between. The CDR3 DNA sequence: TGTGCCAGCAGGTCCCCAGTTCAGCCCCAGCATTTT. The encoded protein is CASRSPVQPQHF.

The chain combines TRBV4-1 with TRBJ2-6, with D unclear. With 4 bases removed from V and 0 bases from J, the gap between germline ends came to 13 bases. In germline, CDR1 is MGHRA, CDR2 YSYEKL. CDR3 size: 17 residues. This CDR3 is CASSLDSPSSGANVLTF. CDR3 bases: TGCGCCAGCAGCCTGGATTCGCCAAGCTCTGGGGCCAACGTCCTGACTTTC.

This clonotype occurred a few times. This chain links TRBV18 with TRBJ2-6, with TRBD1 as a possible D gene (6 bases). CDR1 is KGHSH, CDR2 LQKENI, per germline. The CDR3 extends over 14 amino acids. Trimming removed 3 bases at V and 4 bases at J, with 7 bases between. The CDR3 reads CASSPGQGANVLTF. Here the CDR3 DNA reads TGTGCCAGCTCACCTGGACAGGGGGCCAACGTCCTGACTTTC.

V is TRBV6-1 and J is TRBJ2-5, with D perhaps TRBD1 or TRBD2 (6 bases each). CDR1 is MNHNS, CDR2 SASEGT, per germline. The V end lost 6 bases, the J end lost 2 bases, and 16 bases lay between the germline ends. The CDR3 runs to 15 residues. CDR3 coding DNA: TGTGCCAGCAGCCGGCGGGAACAGGGACAAGAGACCCAGTACTTC. It encodes CASSRREQGQETQYF.

The table lists this clonotype with a few counts. The rearrangement uses TRBV27 and TRBJ2-7, with a weak D call TRBD1 (5 bases). The CDR3 loop spans 14 amino acids. CDR1 is MNHEY and CDR2 is SMNVEV in the germline V gene (reference sequence). V was shortened by 5 bases and J by 0 bases, with 11 bases between the two germline ends. The DNA for the CDR3 is TGTGCCAGCAGTATACACAGGCTCTCCTACGAGCAGTACTTC. Protein sequence: CASSIHRLSYEQYF.

The chain is built from TRBV13 and TRBJ2-5; the D gene could be TRBD1 or TRBD2 (5 bases each). Germline V gene sequence: CDR1 PRHDT, CDR2 FYEKMQ (reference sequence). The CDR3 loop spans 11 amino acids. With 2 bases removed from V and 11 bases from J, the gap between germline ends came to 9 bases. The DNA of the CDR3 is TGTGCCAGCAGCTTACAGGGAGCGCAGTACTTC. It encodes CASSLQGAQYF. The full variable domain, completed using reference TRBV13 and TRBJ2-5, is AAGVIQSPRHLIKEKRETATLKCYPIPRHDTVYWYQQGPGQDPQFLISFYEKMQSDKGSIPDRFSAQQFSDYHSELNMSSLELGDSALYFCASSLQGAQYFGPGTRLLVL.

J is TRBJ2-5 and V is TRBV27; the D gene is possibly TRBD2 (7 bases). CDR1 and CDR2 (germline): MNHEY, SMNVEV (reference sequence). Deletions cut 5 bases from V and 11 bases from J, with 21 bases between. The CDR3 contains 14 residues. The CDR3 region has the DNA TGTGCCAGCAGTGGGAGGGTTCGGGACAAAGAGCAGTACTTC. Its protein is CASSGRVRDKEQYF.

This rearrangement joins TRBV18 to TRBJ2-3; 12 nucleotides match TRBD2. J was trimmed by 4 bases and V by 5 bases; bases with no gene match: 7. In germline, CDR1 is KGHSH, CDR2 LQKENI. The CDR3 is 16 amino acids. CDR3 region: CASSYSSGGAADTQYF. The CDR3 DNA sequence: TGTGCCAGCTCATACTCTAGCGGGGGGGCCGCAGATACGCAGTATTTT.

The J gene is TRBJ2-7, the V gene TRBV7-4, with a possible D match to TRBD2 (6 bases). The V gene's germline CDR1 is SGHVT and CDR2 SQSDAQ. The CDR3 runs to 18 residues. V dropped 4 bases and J dropped 5 bases, with 27 bases sitting between them. DNA of the CDR3: TGTGCCAGCAGCTCCAATCCGAGCCGGCGGGACCTACCCCACGAGCAGTACTTC. It yields the protein CASSSNPSRRDLPHEQYF. The complete variable domain, with remaining parts taken from reference TRBV7-4 and TRBJ2-7, reads GAGVSQSPRYKVAKRGRDVALRCDSISGHVTLYWYRQTLGQGSEVLTYSQSDAQRDKSGRPSGRFSAERPERSVSTLKIQRTEQGDSAVYLCASSSNPSRRDLPHEQYFGPGTRLTVT.

The chain is built from TRBV12-3 or TRBV12-4 and TRBJ2-1, with 8 bases that match TRBD1. CDR3 length: 14 amino acids. Here the CDR3 reads CAFPGDRPYNEQFF. The CDR3 coding sequence is TGTGCTTTCCCGGGGGACAGGCCCTACAATGAGCAGTTCTTC.